The T cell receptor beta chain under discussion was sequenced for a study of T cell repertoires in cytomegalovirus infection. On the study more broadly: Public TCR beta signature analysis indicated the presence of both CMV infection and matching HLA type. Study results and caveats: CMV-specific TCR beta clonotypes restricted by HLA-C dominated the ex vivo response.

In its sample, this clonotype was seen many times. Its antigen is not known. TCRdb reprocessed the reads with MiXCR, giving one entry per CDR3 protein. Among about 250,000 distinct CDR3 sequences, about 5.9% were seen once, and the ten largest hold 5.5% to 8%. In germline, CDR1 is SGHDN, CDR2 FVKESK. V was clipped by 4 bases and J by 10 bases, with 18 bases between them. CDR3 size: 14 residues. J is TRBJ2-3 and V is TRBV14; D is perhaps TRBD1 or TRBD2 (5 bases each). This sequence was found in a human donor in good health (CMV status not recorded). Some clones in this sample may be carry-over from other donors' samples. The specimen was PBMCs. In nucleotides, the CDR3 is TGTGCCAGCAGCCTATTACGGGGACGCTCTCCGCAGTATTTT. Translating gives CASSLLRGRSPQYF. Full variable domain (remainder filled in from reference TRBV14 and TRBJ2-3): EAGVTQFPSHSVIEKGQTVTLRCDPISGHDNLYWYRRVMGKEIKFLLHFVKESKQDESGMPNNRFLAERTGGTYSTLKVQPAELEDSGVYFCASSLLRGRSPQYFGPGTRLTVL.